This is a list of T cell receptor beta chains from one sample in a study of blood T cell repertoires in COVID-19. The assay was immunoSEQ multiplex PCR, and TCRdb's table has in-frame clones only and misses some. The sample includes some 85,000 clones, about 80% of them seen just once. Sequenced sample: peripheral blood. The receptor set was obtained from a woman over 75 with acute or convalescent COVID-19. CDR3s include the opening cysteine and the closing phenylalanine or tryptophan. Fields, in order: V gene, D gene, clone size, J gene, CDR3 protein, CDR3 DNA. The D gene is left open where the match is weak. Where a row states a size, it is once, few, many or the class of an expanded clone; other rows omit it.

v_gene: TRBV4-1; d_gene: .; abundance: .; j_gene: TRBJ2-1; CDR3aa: CASSQVGTPPNNEQFF; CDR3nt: TGCGCCAGCAGCCAAGTGGGGACTCCTCCGAACAATGAGCAGTTCTTC
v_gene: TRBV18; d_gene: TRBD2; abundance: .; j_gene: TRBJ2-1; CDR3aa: CASSRRTSGRARDEQFF; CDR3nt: TGTGCCAGCTCACGTCGTACTAGCGGGAGGGCTCGGGATGAGCAGTTCTTC
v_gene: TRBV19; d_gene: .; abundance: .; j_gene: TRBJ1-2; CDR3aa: CASDSPGAPAGGYTF; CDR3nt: TGTGCTTCCGATTCCCCAGGGGCCCCGGCAGGTGGCTACACCTTC
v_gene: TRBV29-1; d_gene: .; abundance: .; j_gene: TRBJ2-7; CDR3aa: CSVRDRNSYEQYF; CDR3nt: TGCAGCGTTCGTGACAGGAACTCCTACGAGCAGTACTTC
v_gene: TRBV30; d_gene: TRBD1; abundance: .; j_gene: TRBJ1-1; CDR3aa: CAWDRQGIAEAFF; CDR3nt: TGTGCCTGGGACCGACAGGGGATCGCTGAAGCTTTCTTT
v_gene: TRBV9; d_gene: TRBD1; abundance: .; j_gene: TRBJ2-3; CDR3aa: CASSEQGARDTQYF; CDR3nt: TGTGCCAGCAGCGAACAGGGGGCGAGAGATACGCAGTATTTT
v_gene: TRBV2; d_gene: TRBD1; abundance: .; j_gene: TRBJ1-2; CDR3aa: CASSSRTGSYGYTF; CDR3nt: TGTGCCAGCAGTAGCCGGACAGGTAGCTATGGCTACACCTTC
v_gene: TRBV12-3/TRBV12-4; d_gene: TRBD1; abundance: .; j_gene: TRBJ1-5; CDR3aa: CASSLTGGQPQHF; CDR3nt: TGTGCCAGCAGTTTAACAGGGGGCCAGCCCCAGCATTTT
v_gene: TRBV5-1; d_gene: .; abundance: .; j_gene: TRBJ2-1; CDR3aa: CASSPGTYYNEQFF; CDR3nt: TGCGCCAGCAGCCCCGGGACTTATTACAATGAGCAGTTCTTC
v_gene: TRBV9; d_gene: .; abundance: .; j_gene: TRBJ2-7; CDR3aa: CASSVAPTGSYEQYF; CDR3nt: TGTGCCAGCAGCGTAGCCCCGACAGGTTCCTACGAGCAGTACTTC
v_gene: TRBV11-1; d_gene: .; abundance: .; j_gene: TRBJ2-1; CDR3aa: CASSPGPGRGDNEQFF; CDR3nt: TGTGCCAGCAGCCCGGGTCCTGGCAGGGGGGACAATGAGCAGTTCTTC
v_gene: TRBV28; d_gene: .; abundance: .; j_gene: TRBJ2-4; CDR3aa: CAIRQGTKNIQYF; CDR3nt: TGTGCCATCAGGCAGGGGACCAAAAACATTCAGTACTTC
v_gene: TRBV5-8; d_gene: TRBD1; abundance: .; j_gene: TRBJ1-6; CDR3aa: CASSWDRINSPLHF; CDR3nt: TGTGCCAGCAGCTGGGACAGGATAAATTCACCCCTCCACTTT
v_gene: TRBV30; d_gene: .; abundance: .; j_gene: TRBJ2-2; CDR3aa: CASWGGRYTGELFF; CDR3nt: TGTGCCTCTTGGGGGGGGCGATACACCGGGGAGCTGTTTTTT
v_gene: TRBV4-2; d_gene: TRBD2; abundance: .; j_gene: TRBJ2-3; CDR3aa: CASSQDERGLVDTQYF; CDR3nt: TGTGCCAGCAGCCAAGATGAGCGGGGGTTGGTAGATACGCAGTATTTT
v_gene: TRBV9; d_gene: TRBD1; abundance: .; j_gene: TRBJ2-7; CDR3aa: CASSSIQGVGEQYF; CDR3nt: TGTGCCAGCAGCAGCATACAGGGGGTTGGCGAGCAGTACTTC
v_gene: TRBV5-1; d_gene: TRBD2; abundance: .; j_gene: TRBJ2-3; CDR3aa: CASSLAGGPSDTQYF; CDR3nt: TGCGCCAGCAGCTTGGCGGGAGGGCCTTCAGATACGCAGTATTTT
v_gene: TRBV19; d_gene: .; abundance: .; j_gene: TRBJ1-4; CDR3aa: CASSVWTPTNEKLFF; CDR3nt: TGTGCCAGTAGTGTCTGGACACCAACTAATGAAAAACTGTTTTTT
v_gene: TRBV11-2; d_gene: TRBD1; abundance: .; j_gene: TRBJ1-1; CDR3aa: CASSLDWRGTGSMNTEAFF; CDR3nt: TGTGCCAGCAGCTTAGACTGGAGGGGGACAGGGAGCATGAACACTGAAGCTTTCTTT
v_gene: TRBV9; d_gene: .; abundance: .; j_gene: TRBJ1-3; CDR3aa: CASSVVETGNTIYF; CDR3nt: TGTGCCAGCAGCGTAGTAGAGACTGGAAACACCATATATTTT
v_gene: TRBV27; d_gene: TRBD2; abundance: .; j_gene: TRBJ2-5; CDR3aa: CASSYDSGGARETQYF; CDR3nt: TGTGCCAGCAGTTACGATAGCGGGGGGGCCAGGGAGACCCAGTACTTC
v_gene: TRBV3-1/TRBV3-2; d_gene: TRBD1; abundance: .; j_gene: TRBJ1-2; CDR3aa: CASSQDRGRGFNYGYTF; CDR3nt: TGTGCCAGCAGCCAGGACAGGGGGCGAGGGTTTAACTATGGCTACACCTTC
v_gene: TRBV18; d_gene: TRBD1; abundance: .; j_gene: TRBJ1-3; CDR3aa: CASSYSGTGTGNTIYF; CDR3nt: TGTGCCAGCTCATATTCCGGGACAGGCACTGGAAACACCATATATTTT
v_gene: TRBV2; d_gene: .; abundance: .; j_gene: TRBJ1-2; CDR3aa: CASTREYGYTF; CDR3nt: TGTGCCAGCACCCGGGAGTATGGCTACACCTTC
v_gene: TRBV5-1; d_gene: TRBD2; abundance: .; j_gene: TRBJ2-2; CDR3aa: CASSLGTSSGELFF; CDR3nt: TGCGCCAGCAGCTTAGGGACTAGCAGCGGGGAGCTGTTTTTT
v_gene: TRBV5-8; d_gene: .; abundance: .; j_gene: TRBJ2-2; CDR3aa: CASSLFGGGTGELFF; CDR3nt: TGTGCCAGCAGCTTGTTCGGGGGAGGCACCGGGGAGCTGTTTTTT
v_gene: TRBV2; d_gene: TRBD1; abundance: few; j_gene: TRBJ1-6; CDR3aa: CASSDRTGGNSPLHF; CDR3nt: TGTGCCAGCAGTGACCGGACAGGGGGTAATTCACCCCTCCACTTT
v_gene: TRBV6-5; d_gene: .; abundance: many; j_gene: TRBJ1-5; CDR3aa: CASSEGRLQPQHF; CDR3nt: TGTGCCAGCAGCGAGGGGAGGTTACAGCCCCAGCATTTT
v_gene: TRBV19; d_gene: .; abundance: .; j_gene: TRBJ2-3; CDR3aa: CASSIGSGLLTDTQYF; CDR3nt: TGTGCCAGTAGTATAGGCTCGGGACTCCTCACAGATACGCAGTATTTT
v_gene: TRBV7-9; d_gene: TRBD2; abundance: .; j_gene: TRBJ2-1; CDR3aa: CASSLSLASLYNEQFF; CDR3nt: TGTGCCAGCAGCTTATCACTAGCGTCCCTCTACAATGAGCAGTTCTTC
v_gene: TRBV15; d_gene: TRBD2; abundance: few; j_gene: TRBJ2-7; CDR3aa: CATSRSFQTSGSYEQYF; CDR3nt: TGTGCCACCAGCCGATCCTTCCAGACTAGCGGGAGCTACGAGCAGTACTTC
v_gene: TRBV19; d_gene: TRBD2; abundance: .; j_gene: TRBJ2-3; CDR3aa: CASSMEVAGGLSYTDTQYF; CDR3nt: TGTGCCAGTAGTATGGAGGTAGCGGGGGGCCTTTCTTACACAGATACGCAGTATTTT
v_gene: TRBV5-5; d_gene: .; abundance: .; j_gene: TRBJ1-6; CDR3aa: CASSLGVSGPNSPLHF; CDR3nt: TGTGCCAGCAGCTTGGGGGTTTCAGGGCCAAATTCACCCCTCCACTTT
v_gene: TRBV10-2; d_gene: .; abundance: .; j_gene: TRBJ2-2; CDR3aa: CASTGGLGTGELFF; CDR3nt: TGCGCCAGCACAGGAGGGCTCGGCACCGGGGAGCTGTTTTTT
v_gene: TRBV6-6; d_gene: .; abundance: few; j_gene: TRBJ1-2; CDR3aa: CASSPVSQGNRPDGYTF; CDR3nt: TGTGCCAGCAGTCCAGTTTCGCAGGGAAATAGGCCCGATGGCTACACCTTC
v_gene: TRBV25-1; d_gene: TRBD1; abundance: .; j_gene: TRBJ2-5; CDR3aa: CASSLDRGAQETQYF; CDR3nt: TGTGCCAGCAGCTTAGACAGGGGAGCCCAAGAGACCCAGTACTTC
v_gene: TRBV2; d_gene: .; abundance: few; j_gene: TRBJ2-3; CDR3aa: CASGAQGPPDTQYF; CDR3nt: TGTGCCAGCGGCGCCCAGGGCCCCCCAGATACGCAGTATTTT